This T cell receptor beta chain was retrieved from a study of shared clonotypes between healthy human individuals. Study overall: Researchers drew samples from two women and a few men aged 18 to 49.

Germline loops: CDR1 SEHNR, CDR2 FQNEAQ (reference sequence). V lost 2 bases and J lost 4, with 11 bases in between. The CDR3 runs 14 residues. Findings and limits, study-wide: Even with large depth, rarefaction showed that sorted-subset sequencing was incomplete.

As concerns this clone: Antigen specificity is unknown.

Only in-frame clones appear in the TCRdb table, and some are missing; sequencing was by immunoSEQ multiplex PCR. This table holds about 680,000 clones, roughly 70% found once. What was sequenced was memory CD4+ T cells sorted from blood. The subset denotes: CD45RA-negative fraction. The receptor comes from a young woman in good health. The chain joins TRBV7-9 to TRBJ1-2; D is possibly TRBD1 (5 bases). The CDR3 protein is CASSLKGSVYGYTF. CDR3 coding DNA: TGTGCCAGCAGCTTAAAGGGGAGCGTCTATGGCTACACCTTC.